This entry is about one T cell receptor (beta chain). Antigen: not known. This CDR3 has 14 amino acids. The V gene lost 8 bases and the J gene lost 6 bases, with 20 bases spanning the gap. Germline CDR1 MDHEN, CDR2 SYDVKM. Diagnoses were established using clinical symptoms, serum thyroxine and TRAb, thyroid ultrasound and orbital computed tomography. The data are from a study of T cells in Graves' hyperthyroidism and ophthalmopathy. Study-wide points: Researchers found most expanded thyroid clonotypes above 0.001 in blood as well.

RNA transcripts served as the template for amplifying TCR beta CDR3 regions. The TCR CDR3 was amplified in a first-round RT-PCR using the HTBI primer set. One entry per CDR3 protein, called by TCRdb with MiXCR from the multiplex PCR reads. The top ten hold about 12% of the sample, which has 400,000 to 450,000 distinct CDR3 sequences, approximately 15% seen once. Sequencing used blood. This receptor was obtained from a man aged 18 to 30 with Graves' ophthalmopathy. The genes are TRBV28 and TRBJ2-7, with D unresolved. DNA for the CDR3: TGTGCCAGCGAACCCCCCTCGCGTCAACCCGAGCAGTACTTC. This gives the protein CASEPPSRQPEQYF.